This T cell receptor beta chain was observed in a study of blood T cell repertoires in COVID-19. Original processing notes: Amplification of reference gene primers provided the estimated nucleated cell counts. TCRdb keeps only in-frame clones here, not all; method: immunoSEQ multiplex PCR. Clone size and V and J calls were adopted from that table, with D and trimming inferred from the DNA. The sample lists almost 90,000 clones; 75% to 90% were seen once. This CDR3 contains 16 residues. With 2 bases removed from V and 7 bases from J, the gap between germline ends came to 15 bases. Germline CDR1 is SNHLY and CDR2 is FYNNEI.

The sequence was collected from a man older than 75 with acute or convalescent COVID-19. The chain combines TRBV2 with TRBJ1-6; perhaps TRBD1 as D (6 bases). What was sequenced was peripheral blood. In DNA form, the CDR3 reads TGTGCCAGCAGTGAAAGGGCCGGGACAACGAATTCACCCCTCCACTTT. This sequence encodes CASSERAGTTNSPLHF.